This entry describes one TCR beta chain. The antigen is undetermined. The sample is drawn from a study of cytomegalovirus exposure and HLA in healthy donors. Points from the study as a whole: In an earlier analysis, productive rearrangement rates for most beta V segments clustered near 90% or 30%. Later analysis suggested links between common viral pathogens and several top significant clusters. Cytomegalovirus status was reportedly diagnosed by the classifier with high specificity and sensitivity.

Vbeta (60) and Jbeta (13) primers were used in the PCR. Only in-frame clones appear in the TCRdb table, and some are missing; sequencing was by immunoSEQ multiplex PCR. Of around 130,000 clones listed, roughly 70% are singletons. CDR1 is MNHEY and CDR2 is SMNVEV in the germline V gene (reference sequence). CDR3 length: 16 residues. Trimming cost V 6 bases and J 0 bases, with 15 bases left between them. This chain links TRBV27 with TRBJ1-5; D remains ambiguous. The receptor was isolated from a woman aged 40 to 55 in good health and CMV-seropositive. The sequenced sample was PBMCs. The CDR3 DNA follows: TGTGCCAGCAGCTCGACCGGGGATTATAGCAATCAGCCCCAGCATTTT. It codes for CASSSTGDYSNQPQHF.